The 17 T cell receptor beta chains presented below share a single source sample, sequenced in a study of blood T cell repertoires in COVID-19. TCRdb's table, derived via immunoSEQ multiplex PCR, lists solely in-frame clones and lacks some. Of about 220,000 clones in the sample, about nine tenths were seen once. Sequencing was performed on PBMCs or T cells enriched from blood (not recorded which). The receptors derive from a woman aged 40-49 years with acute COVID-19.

The CDR3 is CARSHPMGPSAASDTQYF. CDR3 coding DNA: TGTGCCAGAAGCCATCCAATGGGGCCGTCTGCTGCATCAGATACGCAGTATTTT. The chain uses TRBV7-5 and TRBJ2-3; the D segment call TRBD1 is taken from the table without a DNA check. TRBV7-5 is classified as a pseudogene. There are 18 residues in the CDR3.

The CDR3 DNA reads TGTGCCAGCAGCTGGGACAGGGGCTCTGGGGCCAACGTCCTGACTTTC. Translation gives CASSWDRGSGANVLTF. The V and J genes are TRBV5-6 and TRBJ2-6; 10 bases fit TRBD1. The CDR3 has 16 amino acids. Germline CDR1 reads SGHDT; CDR2 reads YYEEEE. V lost 3 bases and J lost 0; bases outside the gene matches: 0.

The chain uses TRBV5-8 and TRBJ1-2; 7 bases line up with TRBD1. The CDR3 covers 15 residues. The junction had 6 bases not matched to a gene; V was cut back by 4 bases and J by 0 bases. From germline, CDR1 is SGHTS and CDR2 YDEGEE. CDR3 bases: TGTGCCAGCAGCAGCGACAGGGCCGCTAACTATGGCTACACCTTC. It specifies CASSSDRAANYGYTF.

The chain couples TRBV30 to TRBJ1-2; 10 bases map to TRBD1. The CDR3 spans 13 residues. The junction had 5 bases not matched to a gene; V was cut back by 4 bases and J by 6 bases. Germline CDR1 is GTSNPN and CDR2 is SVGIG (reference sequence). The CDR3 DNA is TGTGCCTGGACCACTGGACAGGGGGATGGCTACACCTTC. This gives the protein CAWTTGQGDGYTF.

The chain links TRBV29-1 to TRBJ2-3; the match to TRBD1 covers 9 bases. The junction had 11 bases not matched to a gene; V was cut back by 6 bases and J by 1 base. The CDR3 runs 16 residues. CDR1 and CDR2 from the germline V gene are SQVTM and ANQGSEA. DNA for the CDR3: TGCAGCGTGCGGGACAGGGTAGCCTCAGGCACAGATACGCAGTATTTT. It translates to CSVRDRVASGTDTQYF.

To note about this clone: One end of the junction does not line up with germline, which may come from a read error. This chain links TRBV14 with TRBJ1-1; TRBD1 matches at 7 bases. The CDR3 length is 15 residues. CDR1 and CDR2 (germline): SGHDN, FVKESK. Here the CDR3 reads CASSRAQTGNPEAFF. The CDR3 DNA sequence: TGTGCCAGCAGCCGCGCACAGACAGGGAACCCTGAAGCTTTCTTT.

The CDR3 nucleotides are TGCGCCAGCGCTAGCGGGGGGGCCGGCACAGATACGCAGTATTTT. Encoded protein: CASASGGAGTDTQYF. V usage is TRBV10-1 and J usage is TRBJ2-3; TRBD2 agrees at 12 bases. V gave up 8 bases and J gave up 1 base; unmatched junction bases: 4. This CDR3 is 15 amino acids long. Germline V gives CDR1 WNHNN, CDR2 SYGVQD (reference sequence).

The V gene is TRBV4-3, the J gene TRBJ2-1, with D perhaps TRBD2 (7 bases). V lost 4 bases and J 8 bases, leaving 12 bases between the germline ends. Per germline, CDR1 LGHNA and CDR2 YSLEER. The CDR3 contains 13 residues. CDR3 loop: CASSLTGGYEQFF. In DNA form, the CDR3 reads TGCGCCAGCAGCCTCACGGGGGGCTATGAGCAGTTCTTC.

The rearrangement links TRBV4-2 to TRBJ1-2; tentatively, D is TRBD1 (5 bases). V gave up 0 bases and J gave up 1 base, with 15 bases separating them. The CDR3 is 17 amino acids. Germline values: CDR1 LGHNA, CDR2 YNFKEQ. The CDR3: CASSQDLGGEFNYGYTF. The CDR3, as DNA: TGTGCCAGCAGCCAAGATCTGGGAGGGGAATTTAACTATGGCTACACCTTC.

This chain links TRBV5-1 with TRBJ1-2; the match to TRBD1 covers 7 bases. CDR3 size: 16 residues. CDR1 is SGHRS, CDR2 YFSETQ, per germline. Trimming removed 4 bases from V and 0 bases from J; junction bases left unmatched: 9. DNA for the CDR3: TGCGCCAGCAGCCCCCTGGAGGGGGCGGCTAACTATGGCTACACCTTC. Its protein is CASSPLEGAANYGYTF. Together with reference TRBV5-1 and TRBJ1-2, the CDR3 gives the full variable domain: KAGVTQTPRYLIKTRGQQVTLSCSPISGHRSVSWYQQTPGQGLQFLFEYFSETQRNKGNFPGRFSGRQFSNSRSEMNVSTLELGDSALYLCASSPLEGAANYGYTFGSGTRLTVV.

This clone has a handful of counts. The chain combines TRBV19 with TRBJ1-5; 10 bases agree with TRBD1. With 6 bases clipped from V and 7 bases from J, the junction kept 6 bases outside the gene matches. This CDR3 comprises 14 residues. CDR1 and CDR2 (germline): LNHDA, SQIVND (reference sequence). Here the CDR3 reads CASRWGQGRQPQHF. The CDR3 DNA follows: TGTGCCAGTAGGTGGGGACAGGGGAGGCAGCCCCAGCATTTT.

The CDR3 here is CASSSRRETQYF. The DNA of the CDR3 is TGTGCCAGCAGTTCCCGCCGGGAGACCCAGTACTTC. The chain links TRBV12-3 or TRBV12-4 to TRBJ2-5; D not resolved. The CDR3 consists of 12 residues. V dropped 4 bases and J dropped 5 bases, with 8 bases sitting between them.

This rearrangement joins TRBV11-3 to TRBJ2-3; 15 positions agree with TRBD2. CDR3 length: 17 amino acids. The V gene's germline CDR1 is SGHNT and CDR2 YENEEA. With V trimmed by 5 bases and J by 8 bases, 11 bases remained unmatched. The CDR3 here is CASSEPGLAGGPVTQYF. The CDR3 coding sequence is TGTGCCAGCAGCGAGCCCGGACTAGCGGGGGGGCCAGTTACGCAGTATTTT.

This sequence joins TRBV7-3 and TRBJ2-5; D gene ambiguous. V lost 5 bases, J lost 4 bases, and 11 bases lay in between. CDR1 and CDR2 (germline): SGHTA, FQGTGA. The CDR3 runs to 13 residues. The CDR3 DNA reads TGTGCCAGCAGCCGCAGACTCCGAGAGACCCAGTACTTC. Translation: CASSRRLRETQYF.

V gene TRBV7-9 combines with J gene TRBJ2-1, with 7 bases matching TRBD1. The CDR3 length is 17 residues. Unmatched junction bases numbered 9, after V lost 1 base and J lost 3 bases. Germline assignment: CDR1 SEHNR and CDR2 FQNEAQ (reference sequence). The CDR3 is CASSLVAGGNFYNEQFF. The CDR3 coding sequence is TGTGCCAGCAGCTTAGTTGCAGGGGGAAATTTCTACAATGAGCAGTTCTTC. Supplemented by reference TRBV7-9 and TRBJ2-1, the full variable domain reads DTGVSQNPRHKITKRGQNVTFRCDPISEHNRLYWYRQTLGQGPEFLTYFQNEAQLEKSRLLSDRFSAERPKGSFSTLEIQRTEQGDSAMYLCASSLVAGGNFYNEQFFGPGTRLTVL.

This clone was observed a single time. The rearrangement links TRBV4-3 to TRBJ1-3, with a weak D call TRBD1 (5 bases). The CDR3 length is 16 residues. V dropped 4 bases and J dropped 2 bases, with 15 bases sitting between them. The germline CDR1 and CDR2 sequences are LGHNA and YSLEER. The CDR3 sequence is CASSPRDRGTGNTIYF. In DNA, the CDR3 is TGCGCCAGCAGCCCAAGAGATAGGGGTACTGGAAACACCATATATTTT.

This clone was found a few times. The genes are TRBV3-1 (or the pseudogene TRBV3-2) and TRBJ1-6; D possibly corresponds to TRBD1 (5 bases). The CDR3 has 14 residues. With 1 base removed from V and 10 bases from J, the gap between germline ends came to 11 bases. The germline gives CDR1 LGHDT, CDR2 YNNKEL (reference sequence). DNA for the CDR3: TGTGCCAGCAGCCAAGCAGGGATAGGCTCACCCCTCCACTTT. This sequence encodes CASSQAGIGSPLHF.